The 32 T cell receptor beta chains in this list originate from one sample, sequenced in a study of human T cells and chemical hapten exposure. Time point in this sample: patch test 3, about 24 weeks after DPC sensitization. Treatment indicated: therapeutic diphenylcyclopropenone sensitization with weekly scalp DPC. Via MiXCR, TCRdb re-called the RACE reads, giving one row per CDR3 protein. The sample consists of about 160,000 distinct CDR3 sequences, approximately 30% of them appearing once. Sequenced material: whole blood, taken in connection with sensitization to the hapten diphenylcyclopropenone (DPC). These receptors all come from a young woman with alopecia areata. Some clones in this sample may be carry-over from other donors' samples.

The table lists this clonotype with a few counts. The chain uses TRBV29-1 and TRBJ2-7; D gene unclear. CDR3 length: 13 amino acids. Germline V CDR1 and CDR2: SQVTM, ANQGSEA. Trimming stripped 6 bases from V and 4 bases from J, with 16 bases between. The CDR3 bases are TGCAGCGTAGCCCTTGCGGCCGGTTACGAGCAGTACTTC. Residues: CSVALAAGYEQYF.

The gene calls are TRBV3-1 and TRBJ1-2; 7 nucleotides line up with TRBD1. The length of the CDR3 is 16 residues. The V gene's germline CDR1 is LGHDT and CDR2 YNNKEL (reference sequence). After removal of 0 bases from V and 6 bases from J, the junction contained 10 bases not matched to a gene. The CDR3 loop is CASSQDQRGGVNGYTF. The CDR3 DNA follows: TGTGCCAGCAGCCAAGATCAAAGAGGGGGCGTAAATGGCTACACCTTC.

This clonotype has a handful of counts. The chain recombines TRBV20-1 with TRBJ1-2, with 7 bases aligning to TRBD1. V shed 6 bases, J shed 8 bases, and the junction held 6 bases outside the gene matches. The CDR3 runs to 11 residues. CDR1 is DFQATT, CDR2 SNEGSKA, per germline (reference sequence). The CDR3 bases are TGCAGTGCCAAACTCAGGGGGGGCTACACCTTC. The encoded protein is CSAKLRGGYTF.

In its sample, this clonotype was seen many times. The rearrangement uses TRBV7-2 and TRBJ1-2, with D perhaps matching TRBD1 (6 bases). V lost 1 base, J lost 2 bases, and 11 bases lay in between. The CDR3 is made up of 15 amino acids. Germline V lookup: CDR1 SGHTA, CDR2 FQGNSA. The CDR3 reads CASSLGPTGNYGYTF. DNA of the CDR3: TGTGCCAGCAGCTTAGGCCCGACAGGAAACTATGGCTACACCTTC. The full variable domain, in which reference TRBV7-2 and TRBJ1-2 provide the parts outside the CDR3, is GAGVSQSPSNKVTEKGKDVELRCDPISGHTALYWYRQSLGQGLEFLIYFQGNSAPDKSGLPSDRFSAERTGGSVSTLTIQRTQQEDSAVYLCASSLGPTGNYGYTFGSGTRLTVV.

This clonotype appeared many times. The genes are TRBV4-1 and TRBJ1-6; D is possibly TRBD1 (5 bases). Trimming removed 3 bases at V and 2 bases at J, with 14 bases between. CDR1 and CDR2 (germline): MGHRA, YSYEKL. This CDR3 has 17 amino acids. The CDR3 region is CASSQLGRGTYNSPLHF. The CDR3, as DNA: TGCGCCAGCAGCCAGTTGGGGCGAGGGACCTATAATTCACCCCTCCACTTT.

This clonotype was observed a handful of times. This chain links TRBV12-3 or TRBV12-4 with TRBJ1-2; D perhaps matches TRBD1 (6 bases). V was shortened by 6 bases and J by 5 bases, with 10 bases between the two germline ends. There are 12 residues in the CDR3. The CDR3 here is CASRDSSYGYTF. The CDR3 DNA sequence: TGTGCCAGCAGGGACAGCTCATATGGCTACACCTTC.

This clonotype appeared a few times. V gene TRBV6-1 combines with J gene TRBJ2-7; D possibly corresponds to TRBD1 (6 bases). Deletions cut 5 bases from V and 5 bases from J, with 16 bases between. CDR3 length: 14 residues. Per germline, CDR1 MNHNS and CDR2 SASEGT. In DNA, the CDR3 is TGTGCCAGCAGTTCCGGGACAACACGCAACGAGCAGTACTTC. Its protein is CASSSGTTRNEQYF.

This clonotype was detected only a few times. V and J are TRBV6-2 or TRBV6-3 and TRBJ2-3; TRBD1 is a possible D gene (5 bases). V lost 2 bases, J lost 5 bases, and 8 bases lay in between. This CDR3 region has 13 residues. Germline V gene lookup returns CDR1 MNHEY and CDR2 SVGEGT. The CDR3 DNA follows: TGTGCCAGCAGTTACGGCCAGGGAGATACGCAGTATTTT. It is translated as CASSYGQGDTQYF.

V usage is TRBV9 and J usage is TRBJ2-2; the D call may be TRBD1 or TRBD2 (6 bases each). Per the germline V gene, CDR1 is SGDLS and CDR2 is YYNGEE. The V gene lost 3 bases and the J gene lost 0 bases, with 9 bases spanning the gap. The CDR3 covers 15 residues. The CDR3 protein is CASSEGGANTGELFF. In nucleotides, the CDR3 is TGTGCCAGCAGCGAGGGGGGTGCGAACACCGGGGAGCTGTTTTTT.

The rearrangement uses TRBV12-5 and TRBJ1-1; D is ambiguous. Trimming took off 3 bases at V and 1 base at J, with 9 bases between the two ends. The CDR3 runs to 14 residues. Germline V CDR1 and CDR2: LGHNT, FRNRAP. The CDR3 nucleotides read TGTGCTAGTGGTTTCGGACTGGAGAACACTGAAGCTTTCTTT. Translated, it gives CASGFGLENTEAFF.

The chain couples TRBV10-3 to TRBJ1-2; maybe TRBD1 (5 bases). Germline CDR1 reads ENHRY; CDR2 reads SYGVKD. The length of the CDR3 is 15 residues. V lost 11 bases and J lost 2, with 21 bases in between. CDR3 nucleotides: TGTGCCCTTTCCCCCGAACAGGATTTCAACTATGGCTACACCTTC. Protein product: CALSPEQDFNYGYTF.

This clonotype appeared a few times. This chain joins TRBV5-1 and TRBJ2-1; D is perhaps TRBD2 (7 bases). The CDR3 has 15 amino acids. The V end lost 7 bases, the J end lost 4 bases, and 18 bases lay between the germline ends. Germline CDR1 and CDR2: SGHRS and YFSETQ. The CDR3 sequence is CASAGEGLLYNEQFF. CDR3 sequence (DNA): TGCGCCAGCGCAGGGGAGGGACTCCTTTACAATGAGCAGTTCTTC.

The chain links TRBV5-5 to TRBJ2-5, with a tentative D call TRBD1 (5 bases). The CDR3 is 13 residues long. CDR1 is SGHKS, CDR2 YYEKEE, per germline (reference sequence). Trimming shortened V by 4 bases and J by 3 bases, and 10 bases separated the two germline ends. The CDR3 coding sequence is TGTGCCAGCAGCATATGGACAAAAGAGACCCAGTACTTC. It translates to CASSIWTKETQYF.

The chain joins TRBV7-9 to TRBJ2-1; 9 bases agree with TRBD2. This CDR3 comprises 16 residues. Germline loops: CDR1 SEHNR, CDR2 FQNEAQ (reference sequence). J lost 6 bases, V lost 7 bases, and 13 bases had no gene match. The chain's CDR3 is CASTPRVREGPNEQFF. CDR3 nucleotide sequence: TGTGCCAGCACCCCTAGGGTGCGGGAGGGCCCCAATGAGCAGTTCTTC.

The J gene is TRBJ1-2, the V gene TRBV20-1; D gene ambiguous. The CDR3 contains 12 residues. From germline, CDR1 is DFQATT and CDR2 SNEGSKA (reference sequence). With 6 bases removed from V and 7 bases from J, the gap between germline ends came to 15 bases. This CDR3 reads CSAMDVGSGYTF. The CDR3, as DNA: TGCAGTGCCATGGACGTGGGCTCTGGCTACACCTTC.

This clonotype was detected once. At one boundary the junction diverges from the germline segment, which might be a read error. V usage is TRBV11-2 and J usage is TRBJ2-1; perhaps TRBD1 as D (6 bases). In germline, CDR1 is SGHAT, CDR2 FQNNGV. The CDR3 length is 14 residues. CDR3 coding DNA: TGTGCCAGCAGCTCGCTCTGGGGGCCCAATAAGCAGTTCTTC. It encodes CASSSLWGPNKQFF.

The chain uses TRBV6-2 or TRBV6-3 and TRBJ2-1; a weak D match, TRBD2 (5 bases). The CDR3 extends over 14 amino acids. Germline V lookup: CDR1 MNHEY, CDR2 SVGEGT. Trimming left V 2 bases short and J 5 bases short, with 10 bases between. The CDR3 DNA sequence: TGTGCCAGCAGTTACGGTCGACTAAACAATGAGCAGTTCTTC. Its protein is CASSYGRLNNEQFF.

Here the CDR3 DNA reads TGTGCCAGCAGCCTGGGACTGGCGGAGGGGGATGAGCAGTTCTTC. The encoded protein is CASSLGLAEGDEQFF. J is TRBJ2-1 and V is TRBV7-9, with D perhaps given as TRBD1 or TRBD2 (6 bases each). Germline V gene lookup returns CDR1 SEHNR and CDR2 FQNEAQ (reference sequence). Trimming cost V 5 bases and J 8 bases, with 19 bases left between them. This CDR3 comprises 15 residues.

This clonotype was observed at least ten times. This chain links TRBV29-1 with TRBJ2-7; TRBD1 is a possible D gene (6 bases). Germline CDR1 is SQVTM and CDR2 is ANQGSEA. The CDR3 is made up of 11 amino acids. V dropped 5 bases and J dropped 5 bases, with 10 bases sitting between them. The CDR3 region is CSVLNRDEQYF. CDR3 DNA: TGCAGCGTTTTGAACAGGGACGAGCAGTACTTC.

The chain has TRBV18 and TRBJ1-6, with D hard to call. The V end lost 8 bases, the J end lost 5 bases, and 10 bases lay between the germline ends. Germline V gives CDR1 KGHSH, CDR2 LQKENI. CDR3 length: 13 amino acids. CDR3 amino acids: CASHLDNNSPLHF. The CDR3 bases are TGTGCCAGCCACCTAGACAATAATTCACCCCTCCACTTT.

The table lists this clonotype with many counts. The CDR3 sequence: CSARRDVISYEQYF. The CDR3 bases are TGCAGTGCTAGACGGGACGTTATCTCCTACGAGCAGTACTTC. The rearrangement uses TRBV20-1 and TRBJ2-7, with D perhaps assigned TRBD1 or TRBD2 (5 bases each). Per germline, CDR1 DFQATT and CDR2 SNEGSKA (reference sequence). Trimming took off 2 bases at V and 0 bases at J, with 11 bases between the two ends. The CDR3 runs 14 residues.

Only a few counts were recorded for this clonotype. The V call is TRBV20-1, the J call TRBJ2-5, with 8 bases aligning to TRBD2. Germline trimming cut 6 bases from V and 5 bases from J; bases unmatched to any gene: 8. Germline V gene lookup returns CDR1 DFQATT and CDR2 SNEGSKA (reference sequence). The CDR3 is 13 amino acids. CDR3 protein: CSARGGRLETQYF. The CDR3 DNA follows: TGCAGTGCCCGGGGGGGCAGGCTTGAGACCCAGTACTTC.

This clonotype was counted once. The V and J genes are TRBV12-3 or TRBV12-4 and TRBJ2-4; unclear D gene. V dropped 3 bases and J dropped 9 bases, with 12 bases sitting between them. The length of the CDR3 is 13 residues. The chain's CDR3 is CASSFLPRGIQYF. The CDR3, as DNA: TGTGCCAGCAGTTTTCTACCTCGAGGCATTCAGTACTTC.

The chain carries TRBV29-1 and TRBJ2-7; TRBD1 is a possible D gene (6 bases). This CDR3 contains 13 residues. The ends were cut back, 4 bases at V and 3 bases at J, with 13 bases in the middle. Germline assignment: CDR1 SQVTM and CDR2 ANQGSEA. The CDR3 bases are TGCAGCGTTGCCCGGACAGAGAACTACGAGCAGTACTTC. This codes for CSVARTENYEQYF.

This chain links TRBV20-1 with TRBJ2-7; 12 nucleotides align to TRBD2. The length of the CDR3 is 15 residues. Per germline, CDR1 DFQATT and CDR2 SNEGSKA (reference sequence). The junction had 10 bases not matched to a gene; V was cut back by 5 bases and J by 5 bases. This CDR3 is CSASRTSGVEDEQYF. For the CDR3, the DNA is TGCAGTGCTTCCCGGACTAGCGGGGTAGAAGACGAGCAGTACTTC.

The sample holds a few counts of this clonotype. The chain employs TRBV7-2 and TRBJ1-4; unclear D gene. The CDR3 sequence is 14 residues long. V was clipped by 5 bases and J by 7 bases, with 14 bases between them. Germline V gene lookup returns CDR1 SGHTA and CDR2 FQGNSA. In DNA, the CDR3 is TGTGCCAGCAGCCACACCATGGAGGGTGAAAAACTGTTTTTT. Translated: CASSHTMEGEKLFF.

The chain is built from TRBV6-2 or TRBV6-3 and TRBJ2-3, with 10 positions matching TRBD2. The CDR3 sequence is 16 residues long. Trimming took 6 bases from V and 4 from J; bases not matched to a gene: 10. Germline lookup yields CDR1 MNHEY and CDR2 SVGEGT. The CDR3 is CASRDRLAGRADTQYF. Here the CDR3 DNA reads TGTGCCAGCAGGGATCGACTAGCGGGTAGGGCAGATACGCAGTATTTT.

This chain links TRBV28 with TRBJ1-2, with 9 nucleotides matching TRBD1. Germline CDR1 and CDR2: MDHEN and SYDVKM. The CDR3 totals 14 residues. With V trimmed by 8 bases and J by 3 bases, 7 bases remained unmatched. The CDR3 loop reads CASAGTGNYYGYTF. Written as DNA, the CDR3 is TGTGCCAGCGCTGGGACAGGGAACTACTATGGCTACACCTTC.

The V gene is TRBV4-1, the J gene TRBJ2-7; D uncertain. V was trimmed by 3 bases and J by 7 bases, leaving 22 bases between them. In germline, CDR1 is MGHRA, CDR2 YSYEKL. This CDR3 region has 16 residues. The CDR3 protein is CASSHINMGFGEEQYF. CDR3 DNA sequence: TGCGCCAGCAGCCATATTAACATGGGTTTTGGAGAGGAGCAGTACTTC.

This clonotype was seen only a few times. The rearrangement joins TRBV29-1 to TRBJ2-7; no clear D. Trimming stripped 0 bases from V and 4 bases from J, with 13 bases between. The V gene's germline CDR1 is SQVTM and CDR2 ANQGSEA. The CDR3 extends over 14 amino acids. DNA of the CDR3: TGCAGCGTTGAAGATCGCCAGGTGGGGTACGAGCAGTACTTC. It translates to CSVEDRQVGYEQYF.

The rearrangement links TRBV4-3 to TRBJ2-7, with 11 bases aligning to TRBD1. The CDR3 spans 15 residues. Germline V CDR1 and CDR2: LGHNA, YSLEER. V trimming: 3 bases; J trimming: 6 bases; junction bases outside the gene matches: 7. The CDR3 loop is CASSQLGQGVSEQYF. DNA of the CDR3: TGCGCCAGCAGCCAGTTGGGACAGGGGGTCAGCGAGCAGTACTTC.

The chain recombines TRBV6-6 with TRBJ2-5, with D hard to call. The CDR3 loop spans 13 amino acids. CDR1 is MNHNY, CDR2 SVGAGI, per germline (reference sequence). V dropped 3 bases and J dropped 4 bases, with 9 bases sitting between them. This chain's CDR3 is CASSYSVRETQYF. DNA of the CDR3: TGTGCCAGCAGTTATTCTGTCCGAGAGACCCAGTACTTC.